These T cell receptor beta chains were read from a single sample in a study of T cells in tumors after PD-1 blockade. Produced via immunoSEQ multiplex PCR; TCRdb's table is partial and in-frame only. The table shows around 49,000 clones, with roughly 80% occurring only once. The specimen was PBMCs, collected before anti-PD-1 treatment. The receptors stem from a human donor with basal cell carcinoma. The CDR3 runs from the conserved cysteine through the conserved F or W. The D gene is left open where the match is weak. Not all rows give a size; the values are once, few, many and, for expanded clones, a class.

>TRBV14|17|TRBJ2-1|-|TRBD2
CASSSGGAASRNNEQFF
TGTGCCAGCAGTAGCGGGGGGGCAGCGTCGCGCAACAATGAGCAGTTCTTC
>TRBV6-5|13|TRBJ2-3|-|-
CASKAQGSDTQYF
TGTGCCAGCAAGGCACAGGGCTCAGATACGCAGTATTTT
>TRBV5-4|14|TRBJ1-2|few|TRBD1
CASSSGQGRGGYTF
TGTGCCAGCAGCTCGGGACAGGGAAGAGGAGGCTACACCTTC
>TRBV27|16|TRBJ1-3|-|-
CASSPGTEASGNTIYF
TGTGCCAGCAGTCCAGGGACGGAAGCTTCTGGAAACACCATATATTTT
>TRBV5-1|12|TRBJ1-6|-|-
CASSLSGSPLHF
TGCGCCAGCAGCTTGAGTGGTTCACCCCTCCACTTT
>TRBV5-1|15|TRBJ2-5|-|TRBD1
CASSRRTGTEETQYF
TGCGCCAGCAGCAGAAGGACAGGGACGGAAGAGACCCAGTACTTC
>TRBV3-1/TRBV3-2|18|TRBJ1-5|-|-
CASSQDRPGRTSNQPQHF
TGTGCCAGCAGCCAAGATCGTCCAGGACGGACAAGCAATCAGCCCCAGCATTTT
>TRBV19|15|TRBJ1-4|-|TRBD1
CASSMYRDRGFKLFF
TGTGCCAGTAGTATGTACCGGGACAGGGGATTCAAACTGTTTTTT
>TRBV12-1|14|TRBJ2-5|-|-
CASSFWDRQETQYF
TGTGCCAGCAGCTTTTGGGATAGACAAGAGACCCAGTACTTC
>TRBV14|15|TRBJ1-2|-|-
CASSQASGEAYGYTF
TGTGCCAGCAGCCAAGCGTCGGGGGAGGCTTATGGCTACACCTTC
>TRBV28|15|TRBJ1-4|-|TRBD1
CASSSQTGMNEKLFF
TGTGCCAGCAGTTCCCAGACAGGGATGAATGAAAAACTGTTTTTT
>TRBV7-9|16|TRBJ2-5|-|-
CASSSPGRSSQETQYF
TGTGCCAGCAGCTCGCCTGGGCGATCCTCCCAAGAGACCCAGTACTTC
>TRBV3-1/TRBV3-2|15|TRBJ1-6|-|-
CASSQAMGVGSPLHF
TGTGCCAGCAGCCAAGCGATGGGGGTGGGTTCACCCCTCCACTTT
>TRBV10-1|13|TRBJ2-7|few|-
CASSEVVGYEQYF
TGCGCCAGCAGTGAAGTGGTAGGGTACGAGCAGTACTTC
>TRBV2|15|TRBJ1-3|-|-
CASSGGSGTGNTIYF
TGTGCCAGCAGTGGGGGGTCAGGGACTGGAAACACCATATATTTT
>TRBV7-2|19|TRBJ2-3|-|TRBD2
CASTLSWTSGGNPTDTQYF
TGTGCCAGCACCTTATCCTGGACTAGCGGGGGAAATCCCACAGATACGCAGTATTTT
>TRBV5-6|14|TRBJ1-5|-|-
CASSRRDGNQPQHF
TGTGCCAGCAGCCGCCGGGACGGCAATCAGCCCCAGCATTTT
>TRBV2|11|TRBJ2-1|few|-
CASGPYNEQFF
TGTGCCAGCGGACCTTACAATGAGCAGTTCTTC
>TRBV6-5|15|TRBJ2-6|-|-
CASSADTSGANVLTF
TGTGCCAGCAGCGCGGACACCTCTGGGGCCAACGTCCTGACTTTC
>TRBV2|13|TRBJ2-1|-|TRBD2
CASGAGGYNEQFF
TGTGCCAGCGGAGCGGGGGGCTACAATGAGCAGTTCTTC
>TRBV15|13|TRBJ2-6|-|-
CATRDPGANVLTF
TGTGCCACCAGGGACCCTGGGGCCAACGTCCTGACTTTC
>TRBV6-1|17|TRBJ2-3|-|-
CASSEASLAWDPDTQYF
TGTGCCAGCAGTGAAGCGAGCCTAGCGTGGGACCCGGATACGCAGTATTTT
>TRBV18|15|TRBJ1-1|-|-
CASSPDRPRGTEAFF
TGTGCCAGCTCACCTGACAGGCCCCGTGGCACTGAAGCTTTCTTT
>TRBV19|14|TRBJ2-2|-|-
CASSFAGIAGELFF
TGTGCCAGTAGTTTTGCGGGGATTGCCGGGGAGCTGTTTTTT
>TRBV10-3|16|TRBJ2-6|once|-
CAISESEGSGANVLTF
TGTGCCATCAGTGAGTCGGAAGGTTCTGGGGCCAACGTCCTGACTTTC
>TRBV6-4|14|TRBJ2-1|few|TRBD2
CASSVAGGHNEQFF
TGTGCCAGCAGTGTCGCGGGGGGCCACAATGAGCAGTTCTTC
>TRBV6-5|12|TRBJ1-5|-|-
CASRAPNQPQHF
TGTGCCAGCCGGGCACCGAATCAGCCCCAGCATTTT
>TRBV7-9|15|TRBJ2-2|-|-
CASSFMGDGTGELFF
TGTGCCAGCAGCTTTATGGGGGATGGAACCGGGGAGCTGTTTTTT
>TRBV29-1|12|TRBJ2-1|once|-
CSVPDLNNEQFF
TGCAGCGTCCCCGACTTAAACAATGAGCAGTTCTTC
>TRBV5-1|16|TRBJ2-2|-|-
CASSLVGVSNTGELFF
TGCGCCAGCAGCTTGGTCGGAGTCTCGAACACCGGGGAGCTGTTTTTT
>TRBV6-5|15|TRBJ2-7|-|TRBD1
CASSYGQGGTYEQYF
TGTGCCAGCAGTTACGGACAGGGGGGGACCTACGAGCAGTACTTC